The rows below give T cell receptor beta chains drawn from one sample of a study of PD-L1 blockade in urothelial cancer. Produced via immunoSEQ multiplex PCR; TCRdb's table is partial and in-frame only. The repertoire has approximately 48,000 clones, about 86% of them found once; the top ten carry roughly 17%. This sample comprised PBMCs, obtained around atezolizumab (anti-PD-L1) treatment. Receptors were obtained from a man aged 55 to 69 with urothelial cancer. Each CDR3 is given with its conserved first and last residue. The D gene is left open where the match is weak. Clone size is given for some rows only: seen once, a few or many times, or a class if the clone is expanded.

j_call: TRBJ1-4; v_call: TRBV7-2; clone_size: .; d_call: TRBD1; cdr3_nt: TGTGCCAGCAGCTTAGTTTGGGACAGGGGTGCCGAAAAACTGTTTTTT; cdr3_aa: CASSLVWDRGAEKLFF
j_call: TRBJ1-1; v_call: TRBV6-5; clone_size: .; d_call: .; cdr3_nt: TGTGCCAGCAGTTCCATAATCAGGGACACTGAAGCTTTCTTT; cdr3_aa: CASSSIIRDTEAFF
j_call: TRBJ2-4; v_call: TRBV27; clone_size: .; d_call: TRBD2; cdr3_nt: TGTGCCAGCAGCCGGCAACTTTTGCGGGGGGTTAATGTTCTAGCCAAAAACATTCAGTACTTC; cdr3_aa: CASSRQLLRGVNVLAKNIQYF
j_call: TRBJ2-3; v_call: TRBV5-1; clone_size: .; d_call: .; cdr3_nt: TGCGCCAGCAACCTTCTGGGGAGCGGCACAGATACGCAGTATTTT; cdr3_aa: CASNLLGSGTDTQYF
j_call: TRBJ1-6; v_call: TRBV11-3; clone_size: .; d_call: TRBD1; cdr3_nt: TGTGCCAGCAGCTTAGGAGAGGACAGGGCGTCTTCACCCCTCCACTTT; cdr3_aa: CASSLGEDRASSPLHF
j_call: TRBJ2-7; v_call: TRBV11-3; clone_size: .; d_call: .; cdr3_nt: TGTGCCAGCAGCTCGGGGGTCGAGCAGTACTTC; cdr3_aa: CASSSGVEQYF
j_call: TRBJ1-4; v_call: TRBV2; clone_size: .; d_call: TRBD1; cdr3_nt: TGTGCCAGCAGCGACAGGGGAAATAATGAAAAACTGTTTTTT; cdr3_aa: CASSDRGNNEKLFF
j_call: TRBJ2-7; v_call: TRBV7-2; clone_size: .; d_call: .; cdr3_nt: TGTGCCAGCAGCTTACTCTACGAGCAGTACTTC; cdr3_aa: CASSLLYEQYF
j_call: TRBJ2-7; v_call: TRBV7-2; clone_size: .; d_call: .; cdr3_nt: TGTGCCAGCAGCTTAGTTGGACAATCCTACGAGCAGTACTTC; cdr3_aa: CASSLVGQSYEQYF
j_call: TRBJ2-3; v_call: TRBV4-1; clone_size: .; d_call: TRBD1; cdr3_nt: TGCGCCAGCAGCCAAGGTTTACAGGGGACAGATACGCAGTATTTT; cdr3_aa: CASSQGLQGTDTQYF
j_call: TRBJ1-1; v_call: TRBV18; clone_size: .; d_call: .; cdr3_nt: TGTGCCAGCTCACCATCCAAGCAAATGGAGGGCACTGAAGCTTTCTTT; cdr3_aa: CASSPSKQMEGTEAFF
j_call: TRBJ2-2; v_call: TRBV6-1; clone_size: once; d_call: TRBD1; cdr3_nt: TGTGCCAGCAGTTCCGGCGGACAGGTTCGTGGGGAGCTGTTTTTT; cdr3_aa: CASSSGGQVRGELFF
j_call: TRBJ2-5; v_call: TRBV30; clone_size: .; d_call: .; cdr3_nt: TGTGCCTGGAGTTATTGGCGGGGAGGAGGAACTCAAGAGACCCAGTACTTC; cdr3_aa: CAWSYWRGGGTQETQYF
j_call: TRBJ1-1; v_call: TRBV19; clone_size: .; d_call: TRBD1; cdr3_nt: TGTGCCAGTAAGGACAGGGTGAACACTGAAGCTTTCTTT; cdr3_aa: CASKDRVNTEAFF
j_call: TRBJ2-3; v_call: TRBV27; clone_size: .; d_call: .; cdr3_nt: TGTGCCAGCAGTTTAGTGTCTACCCTTAAATACACCAGGGGTACGCAGTATTTT; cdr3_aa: CASSLVSTLKYTRGTQYF
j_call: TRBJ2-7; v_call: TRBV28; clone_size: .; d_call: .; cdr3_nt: TGTGCCAGCAGGGCAACAGACTCCTACGAGCAGTACTTC; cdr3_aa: CASRATDSYEQYF
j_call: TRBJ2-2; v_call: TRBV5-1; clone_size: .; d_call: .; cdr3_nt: TGCGCCAGCAGCTCTTACCGACTAGGGACCCCCACCGGGGAGCTGTTTTTT; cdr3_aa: CASSSYRLGTPTGELFF
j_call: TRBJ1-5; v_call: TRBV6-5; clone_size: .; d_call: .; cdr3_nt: TGTGCCAGCAGTTACGACGGACTAAATCAGCCCCAGCATTTT; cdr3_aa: CASSYDGLNQPQHF
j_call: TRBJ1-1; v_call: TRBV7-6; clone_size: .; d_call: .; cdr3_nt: TGTGCCAGCAGCTTAGGGGCGGGGGAGACTGAAGCTTTCTTT; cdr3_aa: CASSLGAGETEAFF
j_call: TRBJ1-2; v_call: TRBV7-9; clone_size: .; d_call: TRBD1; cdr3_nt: TGTGCCAGCAGCTTAGGGGACAGGGGTAACTATGGCTACACCTTC; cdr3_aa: CASSLGDRGNYGYTF
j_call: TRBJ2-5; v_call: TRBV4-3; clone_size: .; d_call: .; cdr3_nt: TGCGCCAGCAGCCAAGATCTACTATTAGAGACCCAGTACTTC; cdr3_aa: CASSQDLLLETQYF
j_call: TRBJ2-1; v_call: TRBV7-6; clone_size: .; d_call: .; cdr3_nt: TGTGCCAGCAGCCAGGGCCCGGCTGGCAATGAGCAGTTCTTC; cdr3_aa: CASSQGPAGNEQFF
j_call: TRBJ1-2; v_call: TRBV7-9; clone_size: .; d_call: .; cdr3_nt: TGTGCCAGCAGCTTAATGGACATCCCTGGAGGCTACACCTTC; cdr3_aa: CASSLMDIPGGYTF
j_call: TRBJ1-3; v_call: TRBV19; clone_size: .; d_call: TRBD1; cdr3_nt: TGTGCCAGCGCTACGGACAGGGGTTATGGAAACACCATATATTTT; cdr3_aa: CASATDRGYGNTIYF
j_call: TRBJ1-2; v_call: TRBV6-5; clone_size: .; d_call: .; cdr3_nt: TGTGCCAGCAGCCCCAATAACTATGGCTACACCTTC; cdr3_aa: CASSPNNYGYTF
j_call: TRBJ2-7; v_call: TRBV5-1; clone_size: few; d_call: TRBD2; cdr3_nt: TGCGCCAGCAGCTTCGGGGGGGACGAGCAGTACTTC; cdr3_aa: CASSFGGDEQYF
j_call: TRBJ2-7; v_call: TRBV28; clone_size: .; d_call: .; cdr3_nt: TGTGCCAGCAGTTTACGCAGGCACGAGCAGTACTTC; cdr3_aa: CASSLRRHEQYF
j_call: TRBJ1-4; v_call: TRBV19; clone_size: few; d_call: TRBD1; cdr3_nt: TGTGCCAGTAGTGCCCTAACAGGGGGCGGCGAAAAACTGTTTTTT; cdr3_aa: CASSALTGGGEKLFF
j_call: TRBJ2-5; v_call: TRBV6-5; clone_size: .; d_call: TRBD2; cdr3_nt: TGTGCCAGCAGTGAGACTAGCGGGAGGGCCGCGCAGTACTTC; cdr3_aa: CASSETSGRAAQYF
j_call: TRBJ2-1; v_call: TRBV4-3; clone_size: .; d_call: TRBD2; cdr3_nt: TGCGCCAGCAGCCAACTAGCGGGAGGGCGATATGAGCAGTTCTTC; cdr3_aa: CASSQLAGGRYEQFF
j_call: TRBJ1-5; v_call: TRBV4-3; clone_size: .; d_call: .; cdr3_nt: TGCGCCAGCAGCCGAGACAGATGGAGCAATCAGCCCCAGCATTTT; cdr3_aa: CASSRDRWSNQPQHF
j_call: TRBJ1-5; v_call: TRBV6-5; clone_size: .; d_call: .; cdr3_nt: TGTGCCAGCAGTTACCGGGACACTCAGCCCCAGCATTTT; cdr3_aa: CASSYRDTQPQHF
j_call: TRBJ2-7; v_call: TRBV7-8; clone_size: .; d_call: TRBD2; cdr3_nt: TGTGCCAGCAGTCTATCGGGAGGAGGTCTCGACGAGCAGTACTTC; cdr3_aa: CASSLSGGGLDEQYF
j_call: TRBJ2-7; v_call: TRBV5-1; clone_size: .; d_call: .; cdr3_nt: TGCGCCAGCAGCTTGGCCTCTGGACACAAAAACTACGAGCAGTACTTC; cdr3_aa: CASSLASGHKNYEQYF
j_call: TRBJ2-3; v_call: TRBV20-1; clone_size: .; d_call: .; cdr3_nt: TGCAGTGCCGCACTTACAGATACGCAGTATTTT; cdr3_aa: CSAALTDTQYF
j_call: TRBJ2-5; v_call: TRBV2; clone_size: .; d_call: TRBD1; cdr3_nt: TGTGCCAGCAGCTTCGACAGGGGGGATACGGAGACCCAGTACTTC; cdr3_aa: CASSFDRGDTETQYF
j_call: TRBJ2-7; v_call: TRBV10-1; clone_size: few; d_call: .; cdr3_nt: TGCGCCAGCAGTGGAGGGACTGGAACCTACGAGCAGTACTTC; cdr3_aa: CASSGGTGTYEQYF
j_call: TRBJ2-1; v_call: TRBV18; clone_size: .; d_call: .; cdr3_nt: TGTGCCAGCTCACCAACCGGTAGCTCCTACAATGAGCAGTTCTTC; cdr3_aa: CASSPTGSSYNEQFF
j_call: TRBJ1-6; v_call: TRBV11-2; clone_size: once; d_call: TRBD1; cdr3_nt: TGTGCCAGCAGCTTAGAGGGCACACGGACAGGGAATAATTCACCCCTCCACTTT; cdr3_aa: CASSLEGTRTGNNSPLHF
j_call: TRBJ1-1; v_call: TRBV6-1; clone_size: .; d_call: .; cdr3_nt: TGTGCCAGCAGTCATCCCCCGGGGGCTGAAGCTTTCTTT; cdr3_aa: CASSHPPGAEAFF
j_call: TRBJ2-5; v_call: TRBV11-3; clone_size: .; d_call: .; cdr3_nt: TGTGCCAGCTCCTTTTCCCGGGGATCGGAGACCCAGTACTTC; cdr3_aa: CASSFSRGSETQYF
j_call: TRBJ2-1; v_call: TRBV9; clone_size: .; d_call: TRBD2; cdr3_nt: TGTGCCAGCAGCGCTGGTAGCGGGGGGGCGAATGAGCAGTTCTTC; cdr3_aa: CASSAGSGGANEQFF
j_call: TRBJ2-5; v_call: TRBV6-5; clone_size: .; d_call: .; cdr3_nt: TGTGCCAGCAGTTACGCGGCACAAGAGACCCAGTACTTC; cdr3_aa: CASSYAAQETQYF
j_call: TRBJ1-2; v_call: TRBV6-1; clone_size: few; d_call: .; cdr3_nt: TGTGCCAGCAGTGAAACCGGGGGCTATGGCTACACCTTC; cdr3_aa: CASSETGGYGYTF
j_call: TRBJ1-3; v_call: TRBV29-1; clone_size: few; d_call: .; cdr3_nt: TGCAGCGTTCTAGTTGGAAACACCATATATTTT; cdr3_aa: CSVLVGNTIYF